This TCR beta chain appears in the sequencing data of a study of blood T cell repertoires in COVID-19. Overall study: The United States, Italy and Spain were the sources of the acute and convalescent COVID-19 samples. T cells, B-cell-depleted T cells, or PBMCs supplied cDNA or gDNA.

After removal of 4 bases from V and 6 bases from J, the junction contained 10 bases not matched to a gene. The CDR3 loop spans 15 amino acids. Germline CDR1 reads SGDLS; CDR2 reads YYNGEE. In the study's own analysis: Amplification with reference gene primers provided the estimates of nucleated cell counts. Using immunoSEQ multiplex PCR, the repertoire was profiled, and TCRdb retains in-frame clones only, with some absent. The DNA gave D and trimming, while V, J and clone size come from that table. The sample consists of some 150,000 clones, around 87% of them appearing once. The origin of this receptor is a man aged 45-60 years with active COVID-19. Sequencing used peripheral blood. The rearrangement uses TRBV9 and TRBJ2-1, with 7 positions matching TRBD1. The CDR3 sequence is CASSPLPGGRNEQFF. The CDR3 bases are TGTGCCAGCAGCCCCCTCCCAGGGGGACGCAATGAGCAGTTCTTC.